Following are 8 T cell receptor beta chains from one sample sequenced in a study of regulatory T cells in long-lasting Graves disease. The time point is: persistent/refractory GD, antithyroid drugs over 5 years with positive TRAb. Scientists built the TCR library using RNA that was extracted from PBMCs. Arm-PCR of CDR3 regions with iRepertoire HTBI primers generated TCR beta libraries. TCRdb re-analysed the multiplex PCR reads in MiXCR, keeping a single row per CDR3 protein. The repertoire includes 450,000 or so distinct CDR3 sequences, around a fifth of them detected once, and about 12% sits in the top ten. Sequenced material: peripheral blood mononuclear cells (PBMCs), taken when the disease was refractory, from a patient treated with antithyroid drugs. All receptors come from a female donor with Graves disease.

The table lists this clonotype with many counts. The chain combines TRBV6-5 with TRBJ1-1, with D possibly TRBD1 on 6 matching bases. Germline CDR1 and CDR2: MNHEY and SVGAGI. The CDR3 covers 14 residues. The V end lost 4 bases, the J end lost 8 bases, and 17 bases lay between the germline ends. The chain's CDR3 is CASSSDRRTTEAFF. In DNA form, the CDR3 reads TGTGCCAGCAGTTCGGACAGACGTACGACGGAAGCTTTCTTT.

V is TRBV7-9 and J is TRBJ2-2, with no clear D. The germline CDR1 and CDR2 sequences are SEHNR and FQNEAQ (reference sequence). This CDR3 has 12 amino acids. V gave up 4 bases and J gave up 6 bases, with 6 bases separating them. DNA for the CDR3: TGTGCCAGCAGCTCAATATCCGGGGAGCTGTTTTTT. Encoded protein: CASSSISGELFF.

This clonotype was seen more than once but under ten times. The V gene is TRBV20-1, the J gene TRBJ1-4, with D possibly matching TRBD1 (6 bases). The germline V and J ends were trimmed by 0 bases and 8 bases, with 16 bases remaining between them. CDR3 length: 15 amino acids. Germline values: CDR1 DFQATT, CDR2 SNEGSKA (reference sequence). CDR3: CSARDWGQGREKLFF. In DNA, the CDR3 is TGCAGTGCTAGAGATTGGGGGCAGGGACGGGAAAAACTGTTTTTT.

This clonotype was counted many times. J is TRBJ1-1 and V is TRBV6-1; 8 bases are shared with TRBD1. This CDR3 comprises 14 residues. Germline CDR1 and CDR2: MNHNS and SASEGT. The trim removed 6 bases at V and 0 bases at J, leaving 3 bases unmatched. The CDR3 region has the DNA TGTGCCAGCAGGACACAGGGGGTGAACACTGAAGCTTTCTTT. Translating gives CASRTQGVNTEAFF.

The chain employs TRBV20-1 and TRBJ1-5, with D perhaps TRBD1 (5 bases). The CDR3 sequence is 13 residues long. Trimming stripped 3 bases from V and 10 bases from J, with 16 bases between. The germline CDR1 and CDR2 sequences are DFQATT and SNEGSKA (reference sequence). CDR3 sequence (DNA): TGCAGTGCTAGTTCGGGGGGGGTGGGACCCCAGCATTTT. Amino acids: CSASSGGVGPQHF.

This clonotype was detected a few times. In DNA, the CDR3 is TGTGCCAGCAGCTTAGCCCACAGGGGAGGCACAGATACGCAGTATTTT. This encodes CASSLAHRGGTDTQYF. The chain uses TRBV11-3 and TRBJ2-3, with 7 bases that match TRBD1. J was trimmed by 1 base and V by 1 base; bases with no gene match: 5. CDR1 is SGHNT, CDR2 YENEEA, per germline. The CDR3 sequence is 16 residues long.

This clonotype was seen a few times. The gene calls are TRBV30 and TRBJ1-1; weak D call: TRBD1 (6 bases). CDR1 is GTSNPN and CDR2 is SVGIG in the germline V gene (reference sequence). This CDR3 contains 14 residues. V was shortened by 0 bases and J by 1 base, with 9 bases between the two germline ends. CDR3 sequence: CAWSVMGQNTEAFF. The CDR3 nucleotides read TGTGCCTGGAGTGTCATGGGACAGAACACTGAAGCTTTCTTT. Complete variable domain (other parts from reference TRBV30 and TRBJ1-1): SQTIHQWPATLVQPVGSPLSLECTVEGTSNPNLYWYRQAAGRGLQLLFYSVGIGQISSEVPQNLSASRPQDRQFILSSKKLLLSDSGFYLCAWSVMGQNTEAFFGQGTRLTVV.

This sequence joins TRBV7-3 and TRBJ2-4; D gene ambiguous. Germline V CDR1 and CDR2: SGHTA, FQGTGA. Between the trimmed V and J ends, which lost 4 bases and 0 bases, there was a span of 22 bases. The CDR3 runs to 19 residues. The CDR3 sequence: CASSSWDWNRSLAKNIQYF. CDR3 sequence (DNA): TGTGCCAGCAGCTCTTGGGATTGGAACAGATCTCTAGCCAAAAACATTCAGTACTTC. Supplemented by reference TRBV7-3 and TRBJ2-4, the full variable domain reads GAGVSQTPSNKVTEKGKYVELRCDPISGHTALYWYRQSLGQGPEFLIYFQGTGAADDSGLPNDRFFAVRPEGSVSTLKIQRTERGDSAVYLCASSSWDWNRSLAKNIQYFGAGTRLSVL.